The rows below give T cell receptor beta chains drawn from one sample of a study of control samples from healthy donors and cancer patients. Repertoires were generated with immunoSEQ multiplex PCR, while TCRdb's copy carries only in-frame clones and drops some. The repertoire has some 130,000 clones, 80% to 95% of them found once; the top ten carry about 11%. The specimen sequenced was blood. These receptors were collected from a man in his thirties or forties in good health. Both conserved end residues are part of each CDR3. Rows give clone size only sometimes, using once, few, many, or a class for an expanded clone.

>.|TRBV28
CASSWGQGVGEQYF
>.|TRBV7-9
CASRVGTANTGELFF
>few|TRBV30
CAWSKGVVYEQYF
>.|TRBV2
CASSVSWTIPRAFF
>.|TRBV10-3
CAISGLGGGNEQFF
>.|TRBV4-1
CASSQDVVLGYNEQFF
>.|TRBV5-4
CASSPLPRDRAPFF
>.|TRBV11-3
CASSFSVQETQYF
>.|TRBV5-8
CASSNTGSRGGFNEQFF
>.|TRBV11-2
CASSLVAQRKETQYF
>.|TRBV28
CASKGTLNTGELFF
>once|TRBV30
CAWTQRNSYNEQFF
>.|TRBV19
CASNPGQAFETQYF
>once|TRBV4-2
CASSQQTGASYEQYF
>.|TRBV5-4
CASSLLRARNTEAFF
>.|TRBV18
CASSPPTSRGSYEQYF
>few|TRBV7-8
CASSPDRGVCYTF
>.|TRBV27
CASTTSGTSGRRYNEQFF
>few|TRBV28
CASSLKGDRSSPEAFF
>.|TRBV6-5
CASSYSQGGIGGYTF
>few|TRBV7-9
CASSLAGTRNEQYF
>once|TRBV6-5
CASREWSYEQYF
>.|TRBV28
CASRQGLASFHEQYF
>.|TRBV28
CASSLLLNTEAFF
>once|TRBV6-5
CANRPTAGASYEQYF
>.|TRBV18
CASSPSPGPNQPQHF
>.|TRBV9
CASSEEGRSTDTQYF
>.|TRBV5-5
CASSLSTVNTEAFF
>.|TRBV10-3
CAISDNTGVYGYTF
>.|TRBV28
CASSPGGLNTEAFF
>.|TRBV5-5
CASSTQTGGFGANYGYTF
>.|TRBV24-1
CATSAQTGGRDQPQHF
>once|TRBV28
CASNGGQAGNSPLHF
>.|TRBV28
CASSLLGGNQPQHF
>.|TRBV28
CASSSQYGVRDYGYTF
>.|TRBV30
CAWSLDSNQPQHF
>.|TRBV9
CASSVGLAGGLSYNEQFF
>.|TRBV28
CASSVRQYNSPLHF
>.|TRBV5-5
CASSSLLAGVHNEQFF
>.|TRBV12-3/TRBV12-4
CASSLHRNTIYF
>.|TRBV7-9
CASKTSTNEQFF
>.|TRBV14
CASSLGTGKYEQYF
>.|TRBV6-6
CASSPRAGKNYGYTF
>.|TRBV2
CASRKTSGTYNEQFF